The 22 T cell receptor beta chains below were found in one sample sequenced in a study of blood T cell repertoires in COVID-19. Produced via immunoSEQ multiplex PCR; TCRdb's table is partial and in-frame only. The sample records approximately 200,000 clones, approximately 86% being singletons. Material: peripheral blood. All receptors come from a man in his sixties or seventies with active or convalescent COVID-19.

The CDR3 loop is CASIPGGQGLGTEAFF. The DNA for the CDR3 is TGTGCCAGCATCCCAGGGGGGCAGGGGCTTGGAACTGAAGCTTTCTTT. The chain has TRBV2 and TRBJ1-1, with 7 bases identical to TRBD1. This CDR3 region has 16 residues. Germline V gene sequence: CDR1 SNHLY, CDR2 FYNNEI. With V trimmed by 7 bases and J by 5 bases, 16 bases remained unmatched. The entire variable domain, with the rest obtained from reference TRBV2 and TRBJ1-1, is as follows: EPEVTQTPSHQVTQMGQEVILRCVPISNHLYFYWYRQILGQKVEFLVSFYNNEISEKSEIFDDQFSVERPDGSNFTLKIRSTKLEDSAMYFCASIPGGQGLGTEAFFGQGTRLTVV.

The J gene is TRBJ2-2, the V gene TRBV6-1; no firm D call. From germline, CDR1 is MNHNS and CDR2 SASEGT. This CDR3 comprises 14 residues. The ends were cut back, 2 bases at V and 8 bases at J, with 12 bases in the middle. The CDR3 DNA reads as TGTGCCAGCAGTGAACGATATGGCAGGGGGGAGCTGTTTTTT. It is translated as CASSERYGRGELFF.

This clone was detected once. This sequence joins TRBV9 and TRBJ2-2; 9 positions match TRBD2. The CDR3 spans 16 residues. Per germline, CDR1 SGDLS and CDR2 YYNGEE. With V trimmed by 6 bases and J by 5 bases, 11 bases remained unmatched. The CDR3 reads CASTTSGRSLTGELFF. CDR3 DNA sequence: TGTGCCAGCACCACGAGCGGGAGGAGTTTAACCGGGGAGCTGTTTTTT.

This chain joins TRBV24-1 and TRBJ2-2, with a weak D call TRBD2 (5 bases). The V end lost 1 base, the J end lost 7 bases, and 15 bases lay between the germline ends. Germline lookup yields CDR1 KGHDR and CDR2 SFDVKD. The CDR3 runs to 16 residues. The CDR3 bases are TGTGCCACCAGTGATTTTCGCGGAGGTGTTATCGGGGAGCTGTTTTTT. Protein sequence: CATSDFRGGVIGELFF.

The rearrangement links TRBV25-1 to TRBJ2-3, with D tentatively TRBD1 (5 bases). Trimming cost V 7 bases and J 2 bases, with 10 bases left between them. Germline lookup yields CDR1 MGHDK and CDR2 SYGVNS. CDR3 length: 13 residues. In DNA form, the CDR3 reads TGTGCCAGCACTGTACAGGCCACAGATACGCAGTATTTT. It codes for CASTVQATDTQYF.

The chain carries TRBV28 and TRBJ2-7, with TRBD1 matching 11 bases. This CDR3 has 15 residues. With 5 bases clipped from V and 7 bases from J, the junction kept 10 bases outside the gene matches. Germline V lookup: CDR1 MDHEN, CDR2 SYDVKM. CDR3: CASSQSRDRGKEQYF. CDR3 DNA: TGTGCCAGCAGTCAAAGCCGGGACAGGGGGAAGGAGCAGTACTTC.

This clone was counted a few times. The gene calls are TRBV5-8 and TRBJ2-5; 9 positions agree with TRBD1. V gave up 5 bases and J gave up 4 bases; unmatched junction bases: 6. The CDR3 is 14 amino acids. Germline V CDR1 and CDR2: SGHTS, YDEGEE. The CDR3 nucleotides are TGTGCCAGCAGGCCGGGACAGGGTCGAGAGACCCAGTACTTC. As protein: CASRPGQGRETQYF.

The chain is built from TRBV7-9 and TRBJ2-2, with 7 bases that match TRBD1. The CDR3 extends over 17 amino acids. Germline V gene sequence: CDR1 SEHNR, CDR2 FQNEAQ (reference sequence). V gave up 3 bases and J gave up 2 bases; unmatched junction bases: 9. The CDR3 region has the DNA TGTGCCAGCAGCTTTCTCACTGGACAGGTCAACACCGGGGAGCTGTTTTTT. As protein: CASSFLTGQVNTGELFF.

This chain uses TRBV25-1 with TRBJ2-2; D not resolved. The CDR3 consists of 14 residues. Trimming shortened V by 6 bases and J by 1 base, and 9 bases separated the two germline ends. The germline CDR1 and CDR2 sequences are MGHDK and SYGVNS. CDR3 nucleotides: TGTGCCAGCAGGCCCACCGGGAACACCGGGGAGCTGTTTTTT. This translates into CASRPTGNTGELFF.

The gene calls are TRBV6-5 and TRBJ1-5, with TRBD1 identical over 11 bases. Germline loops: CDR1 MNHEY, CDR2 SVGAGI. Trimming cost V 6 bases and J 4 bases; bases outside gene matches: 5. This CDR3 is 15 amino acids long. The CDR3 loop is CASSYRDRGNQPQHF. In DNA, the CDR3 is TGTGCCAGCAGCTACCGGGACAGGGGGAATCAGCCCCAGCATTTT.

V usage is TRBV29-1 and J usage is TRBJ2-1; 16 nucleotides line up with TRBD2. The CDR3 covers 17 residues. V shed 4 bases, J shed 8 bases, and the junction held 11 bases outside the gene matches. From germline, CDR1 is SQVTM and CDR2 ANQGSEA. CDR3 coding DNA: TGCAGCGTTGGGGGACTAGCGGGAGGGCCACTTATCGATGAGCAGTTCTTC. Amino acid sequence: CSVGGLAGGPLIDEQFF.

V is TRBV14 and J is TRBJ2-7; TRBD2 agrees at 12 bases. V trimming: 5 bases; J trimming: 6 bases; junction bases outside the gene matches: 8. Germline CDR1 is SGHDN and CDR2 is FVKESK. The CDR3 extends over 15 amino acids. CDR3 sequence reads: CASSDRLAGVGEQYF. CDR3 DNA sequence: TGTGCCAGCAGCGACCGACTAGCGGGAGTCGGCGAGCAGTACTTC.

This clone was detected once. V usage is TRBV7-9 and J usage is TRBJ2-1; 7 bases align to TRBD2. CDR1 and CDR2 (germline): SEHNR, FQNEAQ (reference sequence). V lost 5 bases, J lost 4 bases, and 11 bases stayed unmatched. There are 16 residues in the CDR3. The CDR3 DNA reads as TGTGCCAGCAGCCTAATAGCGGGCCTGTTGTACAATGAGCAGTTCTTC. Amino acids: CASSLIAGLLYNEQFF.

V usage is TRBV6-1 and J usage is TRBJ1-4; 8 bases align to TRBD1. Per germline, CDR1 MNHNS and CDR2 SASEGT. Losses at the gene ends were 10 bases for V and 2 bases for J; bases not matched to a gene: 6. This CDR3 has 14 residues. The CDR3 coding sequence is TGTGCCACATCTCAGGGGGCCACTAATGAAAAACTGTTTTTT. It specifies CATSQGATNEKLFF.

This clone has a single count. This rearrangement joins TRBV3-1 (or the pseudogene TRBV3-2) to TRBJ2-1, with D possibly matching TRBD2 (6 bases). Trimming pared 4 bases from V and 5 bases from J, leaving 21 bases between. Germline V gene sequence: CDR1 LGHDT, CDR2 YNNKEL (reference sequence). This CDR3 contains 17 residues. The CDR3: CASSPWTSAGRHNEQFF. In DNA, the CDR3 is TGTGCCAGCAGCCCCTGGACCTCCGCGGGAAGGCACAATGAGCAGTTCTTC.

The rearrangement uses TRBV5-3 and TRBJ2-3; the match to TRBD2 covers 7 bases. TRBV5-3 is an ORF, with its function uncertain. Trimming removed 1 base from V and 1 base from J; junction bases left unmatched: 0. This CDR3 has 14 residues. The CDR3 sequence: CARSLTSGTDTQYF. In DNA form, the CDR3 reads TGTGCCAGAAGCTTGACTAGCGGCACAGATACGCAGTATTTT.

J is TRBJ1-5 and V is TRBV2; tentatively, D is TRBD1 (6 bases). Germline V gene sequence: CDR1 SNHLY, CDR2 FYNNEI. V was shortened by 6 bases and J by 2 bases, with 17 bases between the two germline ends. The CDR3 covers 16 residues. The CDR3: CASSPARRGGNQPQHF. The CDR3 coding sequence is TGTGCCAGCAGCCCCGCGCGCAGGGGCGGCAATCAGCCCCAGCATTTT.

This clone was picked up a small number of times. The CDR3, as DNA: TGTGCCAGCAGTTCCTTGGCGGGAGGTCTGTACAATGAGCAGTTCTTC. Encoded protein: CASSSLAGGLYNEQFF. The chain joins TRBV6-5 to TRBJ2-1; TRBD2 agrees at 8 bases. V lost 4 bases to trimming and J lost 4 bases; unmatched junction nucleotides: 9. The CDR3 loop spans 16 amino acids. CDR1 is MNHEY, CDR2 SVGAGI, per germline.

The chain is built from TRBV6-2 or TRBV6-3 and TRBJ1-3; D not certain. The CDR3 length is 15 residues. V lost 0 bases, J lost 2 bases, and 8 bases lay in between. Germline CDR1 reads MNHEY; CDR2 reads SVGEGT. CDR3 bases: TGTGCCAGCAGTTACTCGTCCGGGACTGGAAACACCATATATTTT. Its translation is CASSYSSGTGNTIYF.

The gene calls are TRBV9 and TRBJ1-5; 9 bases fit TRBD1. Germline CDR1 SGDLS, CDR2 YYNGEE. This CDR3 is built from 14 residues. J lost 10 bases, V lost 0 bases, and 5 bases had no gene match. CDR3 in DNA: TGTGCCAGCAGCGTAGAGGACAGGGGCACACCCCAGCATTTT. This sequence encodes CASSVEDRGTPQHF.

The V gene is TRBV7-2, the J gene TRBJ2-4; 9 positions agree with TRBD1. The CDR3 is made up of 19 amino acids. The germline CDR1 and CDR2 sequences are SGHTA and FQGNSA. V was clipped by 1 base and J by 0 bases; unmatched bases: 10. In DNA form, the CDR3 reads TGTGCCAGCAGCTTAGTGGGGACAGGGTCTTATATAGCCAAAAACATTCAGTACTTC. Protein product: CASSLVGTGSYIAKNIQYF. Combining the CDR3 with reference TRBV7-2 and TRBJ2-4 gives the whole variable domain GAGVSQSPSNKVTEKGKDVELRCDPISGHTALYWYRQSLGQGLEFLIYFQGNSAPDKSGLPSDRFSAERTGGSVSTLTIQRTQQEDSAVYLCASSLVGTGSYIAKNIQYFGAGTRLSVL.

This CDR3 reads CASSSQGRYGYTF. The CDR3 DNA sequence: TGTGCCAGCAGTTCTCAGGGTCGGTATGGCTACACCTTC. The chain carries TRBV28 and TRBJ1-2, with D possibly matching TRBD1 (5 bases). The CDR3 runs 13 residues. Trimming took off 4 bases at V and 5 bases at J, with 11 bases between the two ends. The germline gives CDR1 MDHEN, CDR2 SYDVKM.